The 26 T cell receptor beta chains below all came from one sample that was sequenced in a study of blood T cell repertoires in COVID-19. Clones were read by immunoSEQ multiplex PCR, and TCRdb kept only the in-frame ones, dropping some. The repertoire has approximately 180,000 clones, approximately 90% of them found once; the top ten carry around 4.8%. Sequencing input: peripheral blood. These receptors originate from a human donor in a cohort sampled during active COVID-19.

The chain carries TRBV19 and TRBJ1-6, with 9 bases aligning to TRBD1. The V gene end was trimmed by 3 bases and the J gene end by 9 bases; junction bases not matched to a gene: 6. In germline, CDR1 is LNHDA, CDR2 SQIVND (reference sequence). There are 15 residues in the CDR3. The CDR3 sequence is CASSIPGQGSSPLHF. CDR3 bases: TGTGCCAGTAGTATTCCGGGACAGGGCAGTTCACCCCTCCACTTT.

The chain joins TRBV3-1 (or the pseudogene TRBV3-2) to TRBJ2-1; TRBD2 matches at 10 bases. The germline V gene encodes CDR1 LGHDT and CDR2 YNNKEL (reference sequence). The V and J ends lost 4 bases and 9 bases, in that order; junction bases with no gene match: 12. This CDR3 spans 16 amino acids. The CDR3 spells CASSLNIAGGQGEQFF. The CDR3 DNA is TGTGCCAGCAGCCTAAACATAGCGGGGGGCCAGGGTGAGCAGTTCTTC.

The chain combines TRBV5-1 with TRBJ2-1; 8 bases match TRBD1. This CDR3 region has 21 residues. In germline, CDR1 is SGHRS, CDR2 YFSETQ. The V gene end was trimmed by 4 bases and the J gene end by 2 bases; junction bases not matched to a gene: 23. The CDR3 DNA is TGCGCCAGCAGCGGGGGGAACGGGACAGGACTTGCTTGGGGCCCCTACAATGAGCAGTTCTTC. Protein: CASSGGNGTGLAWGPYNEQFF. Combining the CDR3 with reference TRBV5-1 and TRBJ2-1 gives the whole variable domain KAGVTQTPRYLIKTRGQQVTLSCSPISGHRSVSWYQQTPGQGLQFLFEYFSETQRNKGNFPGRFSGRQFSNSRSEMNVSTLELGDSALYLCASSGGNGTGLAWGPYNEQFFGPGTRLTVL.

This clone was detected once. This sequence joins TRBV2 and TRBJ1-5; 7 positions match TRBD1. Germline V gene sequence: CDR1 SNHLY, CDR2 FYNNEI. CDR3 size: 14 residues. V was clipped by 6 bases and J by 4 bases; unmatched bases: 6. CDR3 sequence reads: CASSEGQPNQPQHF. DNA for the CDR3: TGTGCCAGCAGCGAGGGACAGCCAAATCAGCCCCAGCATTTT.

This sequence joins TRBV14 and TRBJ1-6, with a tentative D call TRBD1 (6 bases). The CDR3 consists of 17 residues. V lost 3 bases to trimming and J lost 0 bases, with 12 bases between them. Germline V gene lookup returns CDR1 SGHDN and CDR2 FVKESK. CDR3 residues: CASSHGQGSSYNSPLHF. Here the CDR3 DNA reads TGTGCCAGCAGCCACGGGCAGGGGAGCTCCTATAATTCACCCCTCCACTTT.

V usage is TRBV4-1 and J usage is TRBJ1-6; weak D call: TRBD1 (5 bases). The germline gives CDR1 MGHRA, CDR2 YSYEKL. Trimming took off 3 bases at V and 7 bases at J, with 16 bases between the two ends. This CDR3 has 16 residues. The CDR3 nucleotides are TGCGCCAGCAGCCAGGACCCCGGGGCGGGGAATTCACCCCTCCACTTT. It yields the protein CASSQDPGAGNSPLHF.

This clone was picked up one time. The chain links TRBV3-1 (or the pseudogene TRBV3-2) to TRBJ2-5; 9 bases are a match to TRBD1. CDR3 length: 12 residues. Germline loops: CDR1 LGHDT, CDR2 YNNKEL (reference sequence). Trimming cost V 5 bases and J 5 bases; bases outside gene matches: 0. CDR3 in amino acids: CASSGQGETQYF. The CDR3 DNA follows: TGTGCCAGCAGCGGACAGGGGGAGACCCAGTACTTC.

This clone was recorded only once. The V call is TRBV12-3 or TRBV12-4, the J call TRBJ2-2, with TRBD2 identical over 7 bases. V was pared by 3 bases and J by 5 bases, with 0 bases of the junction left unmatched. CDR3 size: 13 residues. In nucleotides, the CDR3 is TGTGCCAGCAGTTTGGGGGGGACCGGGGAGCTGTTTTTT. Its protein product is CASSLGGTGELFF.

The J gene is TRBJ2-1, the V gene TRBV7-2; 8 bases are a match to TRBD2. The CDR3 contains 14 residues. Germline V gene lookup returns CDR1 SGHTA and CDR2 FQGNSA. The junction had 8 bases not matched to a gene; V was cut back by 0 bases and J by 13 bases. CDR3 amino acids: CASSLATSEGPQFF. CDR3 nucleotide sequence: TGTGCCAGCAGCTTAGCGACTAGCGAAGGCCCCCAGTTCTTC.

The chain employs TRBV2 and TRBJ1-6, with TRBD1 as a possible D gene (5 bases). V gave up 2 bases and J gave up 9 bases, with 11 bases separating them. The germline CDR1 and CDR2 sequences are SNHLY and FYNNEI. The CDR3 has 14 amino acids. The CDR3 nucleotides read TGTGCCAGCAGTGAATTGCAGGGATTTTCACCCCTCCACTTT. Encoded protein: CASSELQGFSPLHF.

The chain carries TRBV15 and TRBJ2-7, with 9 bases matching TRBD1. The V gene end was trimmed by 0 bases and the J gene end by 1 base; junction bases not matched to a gene: 7. This CDR3 spans 17 amino acids. Germline CDR1 reads LNHNV; CDR2 reads YYDKDF (reference sequence). DNA for the CDR3: TGTGCCACCAGCAGAGATTTCCGGGGACAGGGATCCTACGAGCAGTACTTC. Translated, it gives CATSRDFRGQGSYEQYF.

The chain joins TRBV21-1 to TRBJ2-1; TRBD2, as called in the table, went unchecked against the DNA. TRBV21-1 is given as a pseudogene. The CDR3 spans 16 residues. The CDR3 spells CASSRRLAGGPYEQFF. The CDR3 DNA sequence: TGTGCCAGCAGCAGGAGACTAGCGGGAGGGCCCTATGAGCAGTTCTTC.

The CDR3 nucleotides read TGTGCCAGCAGTTCACGACAGGAAACCTACAATGAGCAGTTCTTC. Translated, it gives CASSSRQETYNEQFF. The rearrangement links TRBV27 to TRBJ2-1, with D maybe TRBD1 (6 bases). The CDR3 totals 15 residues. Germline CDR1 reads MNHEY; CDR2 reads SMNVEV (reference sequence). Trimming removed 4 bases at V and 2 bases at J, with 12 bases between.

This clone has only a few counts. The chain has TRBV28 and TRBJ2-7; the D gene is possibly TRBD1 (7 bases). Germline V gives CDR1 MDHEN, CDR2 SYDVKM. Trimming shortened V by 7 bases and J by 3 bases, and 13 bases separated the two germline ends. The CDR3 has 13 amino acids. The CDR3 loop is CASTPGGHYEQYF. The CDR3 nucleotides are TGTGCCAGCACCCCAGGGGGGCACTACGAGCAGTACTTC.

The chain employs TRBV20-1 and TRBJ2-7, with 8 bases matching TRBD2. This CDR3 contains 11 residues. Germline V CDR1 and CDR2: DFQATT, SNEGSKA (reference sequence). After removal of 6 bases from V and 5 bases from J, the junction contained 3 bases not matched to a gene. Here the CDR3 DNA reads TGCAGTGCCAGCGGGAGCAACGAGCAGTACTTC. Translating it yields CSASGSNEQYF.

This chain joins TRBV28 and TRBJ1-2; tentatively, D is TRBD1 (6 bases). The CDR3 has 14 residues. CDR1 is MDHEN and CDR2 is SYDVKM in the germline V gene. The V end lost 3 bases, the J end lost 4 bases, and 12 bases lay between the germline ends. CDR3 sequence (DNA): TGTGCCAGCAGTTTCCAAGACAGGACCTATGGCTACACCTTC. Encoded protein: CASSFQDRTYGYTF.

The chain combines TRBV10-3 with TRBJ2-1; 8 nucleotides match TRBD1. In germline, CDR1 is ENHRY, CDR2 SYGVKD. V trimming: 4 bases; J trimming: 0 bases; junction bases outside the gene matches: 11. This CDR3 is 18 amino acids long. As DNA, the CDR3 is TGTGCCATCAGTGTTCAGGGGGCGACTTCGAGCTCCTACAATGAGCAGTTCTTC. Amino acids: CAISVQGATSSSYNEQFF.

The chain uses TRBV5-1 and TRBJ1-2, with TRBD1 matching over 7 bases. With 0 bases clipped from V and 4 bases from J, the junction kept 3 bases outside the gene matches. CDR3 length: 14 amino acids. In germline, CDR1 is SGHRS, CDR2 YFSETQ. CDR3 loop: CASSLGAGGYGYTF. The CDR3 DNA is TGCGCCAGCAGCTTGGGGGCAGGGGGCTATGGCTACACCTTC.

The count of this clone is one. This sequence joins TRBV9 and TRBJ2-3, with 7 bases matching TRBD2. The V gene's germline CDR1 is SGDLS and CDR2 YYNGEE. The CDR3 contains 14 residues. With 0 bases clipped from V and 5 bases from J, the junction kept 3 bases outside the gene matches. The CDR3 loop reads CASSVGTSGDTQYF. In DNA form, the CDR3 reads TGTGCCAGCAGCGTAGGGACTAGTGGAGATACGCAGTATTTT.

The rearrangement joins TRBV30 to TRBJ1-1; possibly TRBD1 for D (6 bases). The CDR3 spans 12 residues. V was clipped by 4 bases and J by 1 base, with 7 bases between them. Germline V gene lookup returns CDR1 GTSNPN and CDR2 SVGIG (reference sequence). CDR3 protein: CAWKGGNTEAFF. The CDR3 DNA reads TGTGCCTGGAAAGGGGGGAACACTGAAGCTTTCTTT. Together with reference TRBV30 and TRBJ1-1, the CDR3 gives the full variable domain: SQTIHQWPATLVQPVGSPLSLECTVEGTSNPNLYWYRQAAGRGLQLLFYSVGIGQISSEVPQNLSASRPQDRQFILSSKKLLLSDSGFYLCAWKGGNTEAFFGQGTRLTVV.

V usage is TRBV27 and J usage is TRBJ1-1; the D gene is possibly TRBD1 (6 bases). The V end was cut by 7 bases, the J end by 7 bases, with 28 bases between. Germline V gene data show CDR1 as MNHEY and CDR2 as SMNVEV (reference sequence). The CDR3 has 17 amino acids. Here the CDR3 DNA reads TGTGCCAGCATCTCCCTAAGGACAGCCAACAAAGGGGGTGAAGCTTTCTTT. Protein product: CASISLRTANKGGEAFF.

As concerns this clone: Additional DNA sequences in this sample encode the identical CDR3. This chain uses TRBV30 with TRBJ1-1, with a possible D match to TRBD1 (5 bases). Deletions cut 3 bases from V and 3 bases from J, with 8 bases between. Germline CDR1 GTSNPN, CDR2 SVGIG (reference sequence). This CDR3 contains 12 residues. CDR3 sequence (DNA): TGTGCCTGGAGAACCAGGGACACTGAAGCTTTCTTT. Amino acid sequence: CAWRTRDTEAFF.

This chain connects TRBV7-9 to TRBJ2-1, with TRBD2 matching 11 bases. The germline V gene has CDR1 SEHNR and CDR2 FQNEAQ (reference sequence). Trimming removed 3 bases from V and 0 bases from J; junction bases left unmatched: 1. This CDR3 comprises 16 residues. This CDR3 is CASSFSGRASYNEQFF. CDR3 DNA sequence: TGTGCCAGCAGCTTTAGCGGGAGGGCCTCCTACAATGAGCAGTTCTTC. The full variable domain, in which reference TRBV7-9 and TRBJ2-1 provide the parts outside the CDR3, is DTGVSQNPRHKITKRGQNVTFRCDPISEHNRLYWYRQTLGQGPEFLTYFQNEAQLEKSRLLSDRFSAERPKGSFSTLEIQRTEQGDSAMYLCASSFSGRASYNEQFFGPGTRLTVL.

This clone was picked up a small number of times. The chain joins TRBV6-5 to TRBJ2-7, with D possibly matching TRBD1 (5 bases). CDR1 MNHEY and CDR2 SVGAGI come from the germline V gene. CDR3 length equals 12 residues. The CDR3 sequence: CGTSGFSYEQYF. DNA of the CDR3: TGTGGCACCTCAGGGTTCTCCTACGAGCAGTACTTC.

The V gene is TRBV5-1, the J gene TRBJ2-5; D is perhaps TRBD1 (6 bases). Germline V gene sequence: CDR1 SGHRS, CDR2 YFSETQ. Trimming took 4 bases from V and 1 from J, leaving 17 bases between them. The CDR3 covers 16 residues. CDR3 protein: CASSPRGTESQETQYF. The CDR3 DNA follows: TGCGCCAGCAGCCCGAGGGGGACCGAATCCCAAGAGACCCAGTACTTC.

This chain uses TRBV3-1 (or the pseudogene TRBV3-2) with TRBJ2-2, with a weak D call TRBD2 (7 bases). V gave up 4 bases and J gave up 6 bases, with 18 bases separating them. The germline gives CDR1 LGHDT, CDR2 YNNKEL (reference sequence). CDR3 length: 16 amino acids. The CDR3 nucleotides are TGTGCCAGCAGCCCCAAAGGGGGGGGGCGTTCCGGGGAGCTGTTTTTT. It is translated as CASSPKGGGRSGELFF.